One sample yielded the 19 T cell receptor beta chains listed below, sequenced in a study of human T cells and chemical hapten exposure. TCRdb called the RACE reads again in MiXCR, with one record for every CDR3 protein. The data show about 58,000 distinct CDR3 sequences, 12% seen once. The time point: patch test 3, about 24 weeks after DPC sensitization. Indicated treatment: therapeutic diphenylcyclopropenone sensitization with weekly scalp DPC. Sequences were derived from whole blood, sampled in connection with sensitization to the hapten diphenylcyclopropenone (DPC). The receptors were sampled from a man in his thirties or forties with alopecia areata. Some clones in this sample may be carry-over from other donors' samples.

J is TRBJ2-7 and V is TRBV5-1, with 8 nucleotides matching TRBD1. The CDR3 has 17 amino acids. After removal of 4 bases from V and 1 base from J, the junction contained 13 bases not matched to a gene. Germline V gene data show CDR1 as SGHRS and CDR2 as YFSETQ. CDR3 sequence: CASSRWATGTGSYEQYF. The CDR3 DNA reads TGCGCCAGCAGCCGATGGGCGACCGGGACAGGATCCTACGAGCAGTACTTC.

The chain links TRBV11-3 to TRBJ2-3; 13 bases match TRBD2. After removal of 2 bases from V and 4 bases from J, the junction contained 3 bases not matched to a gene. Germline V gives CDR1 SGHNT, CDR2 YENEEA. The CDR3 is made up of 16 amino acids. CDR3 in amino acids: CASSLTSGGASDTQYF. DNA of the CDR3: TGTGCCAGCAGCTTAACTAGCGGGGGGGCCTCAGATACGCAGTATTTT.

This clonotype was observed many times. This chain links TRBV6-5 with TRBJ1-1; 8 positions match TRBD1. Trimming cost V 0 bases and J 0 bases; bases outside gene matches: 6. Germline V gene data show CDR1 as MNHEY and CDR2 as SVGAGI. The CDR3 spans 17 residues. The CDR3: CASSYSARQGLNTEAFF. In DNA, the CDR3 is TGTGCCAGCAGTTACTCGGCAAGACAGGGGTTGAACACTGAAGCTTTCTTT.

The gene calls are TRBV10-3 and TRBJ2-1; D is unresolved. The CDR3 is 13 amino acids. Trimming shortened V by 4 bases and J by 5 bases, and 9 bases separated the two germline ends. Germline V lookup: CDR1 ENHRY, CDR2 SYGVKD. The CDR3 bases are TGTGCCATCAGTGCATCATATAACAATGAGCAGTTCTTC. Its protein product is CAISASYNNEQFF.

This clonotype was detected a few times. This chain links TRBV29-1 with TRBJ2-3; D unresolved. The V and J ends lost 7 bases and 0 bases respectively, with 11 bases between them. The CDR3 length is 13 residues. Germline V gene lookup returns CDR1 SQVTM and CDR2 ANQGSEA. CDR3 residues: CSGIISSTDTQYF. DNA of the CDR3: TGCAGCGGGATAATATCTAGCACAGATACGCAGTATTTT.

The sample holds many counts of this clonotype. V usage is TRBV7-2 and J usage is TRBJ2-4; D gene uncertain. CDR1 and CDR2 (germline): SGHTA, FQGNSA. V lost 1 base, J lost 6 bases, and 16 bases lay in between. The CDR3 has 16 residues. The CDR3 reads CASSLVSSSIGNIQYF. The CDR3 region has the DNA TGTGCCAGCAGCTTAGTATCCTCATCTATTGGAAACATTCAGTACTTC.

The chain is built from TRBV5-6 and TRBJ1-2; D is undetermined. This CDR3 has 13 amino acids. V was clipped by 4 bases and J by 14 bases, with 21 bases between them. In germline, CDR1 is SGHDT, CDR2 YYEEEE. In DNA form, the CDR3 reads TGTGCCAGCAGCAGCTACATGAAACGCCTGGGGACCTTC. Translation: CASSSYMKRLGTF.

This clonotype came up a few times. This chain connects TRBV5-1 to TRBJ1-1; D is ambiguous. The V and J ends lost 5 bases and 1 base respectively, with 9 bases between them. CDR1 SGHRS and CDR2 YFSETQ come from the germline V gene. There are 13 residues in the CDR3. The CDR3 here is CASRVTGNTEAFF. As DNA, the CDR3 is TGCGCCAGCAGGGTCACGGGGAACACTGAAGCTTTCTTT. Complete variable domain (other parts from reference TRBV5-1 and TRBJ1-1): KAGVTQTPRYLIKTRGQQVTLSCSPISGHRSVSWYQQTPGQGLQFLFEYFSETQRNKGNFPGRFSGRQFSNSRSEMNVSTLELGDSALYLCASRVTGNTEAFFGQGTRLTVV.

This clonotype was recorded at least ten times. CDR3 bases: TGTGCCAGCAGCTCCGCTGGTGACCTAGCCAAAAACATTCAGTACTTC. Protein: CASSSAGDLAKNIQYF. The gene calls are TRBV7-9 and TRBJ2-4; D not resolved. V lost 4 bases and J lost 0, with 13 bases in between. From germline, CDR1 is SEHNR and CDR2 FQNEAQ (reference sequence). The CDR3 loop spans 16 amino acids. Using reference TRBV7-9 and TRBJ2-4 for the parts outside the CDR3, the full variable domain is DTGVSQNPRHKITKRGQNVTFRCDPISEHNRLYWYRQTLGQGPEFLTYFQNEAQLEKSRLLSDRFSAERPKGSFSTLEIQRTEQGDSAMYLCASSSAGDLAKNIQYFGAGTRLSVL.

This clonotype turned up a few times. The chain uses TRBV11-3 and TRBJ2-4; D perhaps matches TRBD2 (5 bases). The V and J ends lost 1 base and 7 bases respectively, with 14 bases between them. The CDR3 loop spans 15 amino acids. CDR1 and CDR2 (germline): SGHNT, YENEEA. Here the CDR3 DNA reads TGTGCCAGCAGCTTAGGGTCGGGGTTAAGGAACATTCAGTACTTC. The encoded protein is CASSLGSGLRNIQYF.

This clonotype has at least ten counts. This chain links TRBV6-2 or TRBV6-3 with TRBJ1-5; D uncertain. Trimming took 5 bases from V and 7 from J, leaving 12 bases between them. Germline values: CDR1 MNHEY, CDR2 SVGEGT. This CDR3 spans 13 amino acids. This CDR3 is CASSGPGQQPQHF. The CDR3 region has the DNA TGTGCCAGCAGTGGGCCTGGGCAACAGCCCCAGCATTTT.

This clonotype was seen more than once but under ten times. The V and J genes are TRBV11-2 and TRBJ2-7; D uncertain. CDR1 is SGHAT and CDR2 is FQNNGV in the germline V gene. V was clipped by 0 bases and J by 2 bases, with 5 bases between them. CDR3 length: 13 amino acids. CDR3 sequence: CASSLDATYEQYF. CDR3 nucleotides: TGTGCCAGCAGCTTAGATGCAACCTACGAGCAGTACTTC.

The chain couples TRBV12-3 or TRBV12-4 to TRBJ1-4; D call uncertain. V lost 6 bases and J 7 bases, leaving 6 bases between the germline ends. The CDR3 totals 11 residues. CDR3 in DNA: TGTGCCAGCAGCCCCCGTGAAAAACTGTTTTTT. It specifies CASSPREKLFF.

This clonotype has just a few counts. The CDR3 spells CASSLVSALNNYGYTF. CDR3 nucleotides: TGCGCCAGCAGCTTGGTTTCTGCTCTGAATAACTATGGCTACACCTTC. V is TRBV5-1 and J is TRBJ1-2; D unresolved. CDR1 and CDR2 from the germline V gene are SGHRS and YFSETQ. CDR3 size: 16 residues. Trimming shortened V by 0 bases and J by 1 base, and 13 bases separated the two germline ends.

The genes are TRBV20-1 and TRBJ2-2; D remains ambiguous. Between the trimmed V and J ends, which lost 6 bases and 1 base, there was a span of 15 bases. The germline V gene has CDR1 DFQATT and CDR2 SNEGSKA (reference sequence). The CDR3 totals 15 residues. The CDR3 loop is CSATEPRQNTGELFF. DNA for the CDR3: TGCAGTGCGACCGAACCCAGACAGAACACCGGGGAGCTGTTTTTT.

The chain uses TRBV4-2 and TRBJ1-4; 7 positions match TRBD1. The CDR3 spans 16 residues. The J segment lost 5 bases and the V segment lost 1 base, leaving 7 bases of the junction unmatched. Germline V gene sequence: CDR1 LGHNA, CDR2 YNFKEQ. The CDR3 DNA follows: TGTGCCAGCAGCCAAGGGGGCAACAGGGGAAATGAAAAACTGTTTTTT. This encodes CASSQGGNRGNEKLFF.

The J gene is TRBJ2-6, the V gene TRBV11-1; a possible D gene is TRBD1 (6 bases). The CDR3 is 16 amino acids. Germline values: CDR1 SGHAT, CDR2 FQDESV (reference sequence). The germline V and J ends were trimmed by 5 bases and 0 bases, with 11 bases remaining between them. In DNA, the CDR3 is TGTGCCAGCAGCGCCACGGACAGCTCTGGGGCCAACGTCCTGACTTTC. Protein: CASSATDSSGANVLTF.

There are many counts of this clonotype. The chain carries TRBV7-6 and TRBJ2-6; possibly TRBD2 for D (5 bases). Germline-derived CDR1 and CDR2 are SGHVS and FNYEAQ. The germline V and J ends were trimmed by 5 bases and 2 bases, with 13 bases remaining between them. The CDR3 runs to 16 residues. The CDR3 loop is CASSTGVVPGANVLTF. The CDR3 DNA is TGTGCCAGCAGCACCGGGGTGGTCCCTGGGGCCAACGTCCTGACTTTC. The complete variable domain, with remaining parts taken from reference TRBV7-6 and TRBJ2-6, reads GAGVSQSPRYKVTKRGQDVALRCDPISGHVSLYWYRQALGQGPEFLTYFNYEAQQDKSGLPNDRFSAERPEGSISTLTIQRTEQRDSAMYRCASSTGVVPGANVLTFGAGSRLTVL.

This clonotype was detected only a few times. CDR3: CAISESGEDTQYF. Here the CDR3 DNA reads TGTGCCATCAGTGAGTCCGGGGAGGATACGCAGTATTTT. The J gene is TRBJ2-3, the V gene TRBV10-3, with TRBD2 as a possible D gene (5 bases). This CDR3 spans 13 amino acids. Germline V gene data show CDR1 as ENHRY and CDR2 as SYGVKD. Trimming removed 0 bases at V and 6 bases at J, with 7 bases between.